The entry that follows covers one TCR beta chain sequence. Antigen: not known. This record belongs to a study of shared clonotypes between healthy human individuals. Study-wide background: Donors had three CD4 naive, three CD4 memory, two CD8 naive and one CD8 memory plate apiece. Study-level findings and limits: For naive CD4 cells, approximately 5% of clonotypes were shared across four donors. As a rule, naive subsets had a larger estimated richness than memory subsets.

The authors' processing: There were no quality scores in the junction-only immunoSEQ sequences, so filtering differed. The protocol was immunoSEQ multiplex PCR, while the TCRdb copy is restricted to in-frame clones and leaves out a portion. From that table come the V and J calls and clone size; the DNA was used to work out D and trimming. Among 1,100,000 or so clones listed, 75% to 80% were seen once. The CDR3 runs 19 residues. Germline V lookup: CDR1 SGHKS, CDR2 YYEKEE (reference sequence). J lost 8 bases, V lost 4 bases, and 19 bases had no gene match. The TCR originated in a man aged 18-30 years in good health. Some clones in this sample may be carry-over from other donors' samples. Sample: memory CD4+ T cells from PBMCs. Subset indicated: CD45RA-negative fraction. V and J are TRBV5-5 and TRBJ2-3; 13 bases align to TRBD2. The CDR3 is CASSLNLRLAGGPGVTQYF. The CDR3 nucleotides read TGTGCCAGCAGCCTTAATCTTAGACTAGCGGGAGGCCCTGGGGTTACGCAGTATTTT.